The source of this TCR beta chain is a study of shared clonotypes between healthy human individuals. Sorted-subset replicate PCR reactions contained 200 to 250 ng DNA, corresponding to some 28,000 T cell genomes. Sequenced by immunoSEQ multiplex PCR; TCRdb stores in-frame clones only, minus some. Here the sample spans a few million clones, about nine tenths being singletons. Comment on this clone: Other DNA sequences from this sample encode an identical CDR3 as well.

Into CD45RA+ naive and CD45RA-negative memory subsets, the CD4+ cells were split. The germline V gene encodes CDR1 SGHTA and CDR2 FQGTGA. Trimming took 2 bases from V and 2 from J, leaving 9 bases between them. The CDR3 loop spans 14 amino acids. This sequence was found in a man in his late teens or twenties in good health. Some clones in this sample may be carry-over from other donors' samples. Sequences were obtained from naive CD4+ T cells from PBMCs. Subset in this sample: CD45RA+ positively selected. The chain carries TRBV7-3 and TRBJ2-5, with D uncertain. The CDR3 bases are TGTGCCAGCAGCTTATATGGCCCACAAGAGACCCAGTACTTC. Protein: CASSLYGPQETQYF.